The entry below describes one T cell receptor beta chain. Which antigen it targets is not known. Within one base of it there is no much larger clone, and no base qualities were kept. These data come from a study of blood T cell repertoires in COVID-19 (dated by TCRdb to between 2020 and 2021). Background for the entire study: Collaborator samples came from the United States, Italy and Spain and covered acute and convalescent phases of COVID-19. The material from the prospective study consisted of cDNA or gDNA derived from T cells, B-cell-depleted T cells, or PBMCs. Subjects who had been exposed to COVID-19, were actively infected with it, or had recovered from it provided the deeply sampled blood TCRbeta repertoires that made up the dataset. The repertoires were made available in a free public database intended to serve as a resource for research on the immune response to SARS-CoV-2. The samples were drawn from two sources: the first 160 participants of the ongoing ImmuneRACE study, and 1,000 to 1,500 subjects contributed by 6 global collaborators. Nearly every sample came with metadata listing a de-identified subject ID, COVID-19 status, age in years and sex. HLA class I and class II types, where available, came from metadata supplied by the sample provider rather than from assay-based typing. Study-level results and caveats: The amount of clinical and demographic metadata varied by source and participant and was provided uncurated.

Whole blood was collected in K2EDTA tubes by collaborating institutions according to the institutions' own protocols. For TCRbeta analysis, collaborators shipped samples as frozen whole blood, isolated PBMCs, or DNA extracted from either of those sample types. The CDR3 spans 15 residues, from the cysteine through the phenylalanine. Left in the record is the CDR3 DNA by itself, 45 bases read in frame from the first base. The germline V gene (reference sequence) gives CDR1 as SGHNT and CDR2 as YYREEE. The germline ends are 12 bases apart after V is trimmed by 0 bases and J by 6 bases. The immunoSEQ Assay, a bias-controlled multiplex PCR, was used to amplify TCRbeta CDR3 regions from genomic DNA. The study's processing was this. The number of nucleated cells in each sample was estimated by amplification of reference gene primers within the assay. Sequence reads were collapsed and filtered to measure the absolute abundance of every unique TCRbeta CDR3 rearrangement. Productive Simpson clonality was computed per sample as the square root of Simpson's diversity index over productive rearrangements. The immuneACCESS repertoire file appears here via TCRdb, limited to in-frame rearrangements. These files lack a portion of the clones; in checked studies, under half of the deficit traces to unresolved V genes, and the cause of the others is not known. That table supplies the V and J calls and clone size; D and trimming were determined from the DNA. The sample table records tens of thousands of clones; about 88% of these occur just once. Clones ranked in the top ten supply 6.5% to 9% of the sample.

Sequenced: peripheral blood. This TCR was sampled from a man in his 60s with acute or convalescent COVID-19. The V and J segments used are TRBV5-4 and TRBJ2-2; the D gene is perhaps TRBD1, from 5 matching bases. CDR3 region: CASSLEQALAGELFF. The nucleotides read TGTGCCAGCAGCTTGGAACAGGCCCTGGCCGGGGAGCTGTTTTTT.